The rows below give T cell receptor beta chains drawn from one sample of a study of T-cell memory formation after mild COVID-19. Each CDR3 protein gets one entry after TCRdb re-called the 5' RACE reads with MiXCR. The table has under 250,000 distinct CDR3 sequences, over 9% seen once. Sequences were obtained from PBMCs or a T cell subset sorted from them (not recorded which). The receptors originated from a man between 18 and 29 years old who had mild COVID-19 (a few samples of this study predate the infection). Cell type and time point are not known. The conserved cysteine and the conserved F or W are not part of the CDR3 here.

>TRBJ2-7|TRBV6-6
ASRAGVTYEQY
>TRBJ2-5|TRBV7-2
ASSPQGGGASETQY
>TRBJ2-2|TRBV28
ASSSGVGGELF
>TRBJ2-5|TRBV11-2
ASSPGTLGTQY
>TRBJ2-1|TRBV27
ASSRTGVHNEQF
>TRBJ2-5|TRBV5-1
ASSLEGVYQETQY
>TRBJ2-3|TRBV7-2
ASSLGGGIPDTQY
>TRBJ1-5|TRBV20-1
SAVKGKADQPQH
>TRBJ1-6|TRBV7-4
ASSLAGDIPNSPLH
>TRBJ2-1|TRBV27
ASSLWKASGLSTRNEQF
>TRBJ2-1|TRBV7-9
ASSKDRALTIGNEQF
>TRBJ1-1|TRBV12-3/TRBV12-4
ASSLARGTEAF
>TRBJ1-1|TRBV7-8
ASSLGPRGVTEAF
>TRBJ1-3|TRBV7-2
ASSSRTGAPNTIY
>TRBJ1-1|TRBV30
AWYRGRVNTEAF
>TRBJ2-3|TRBV20-1
SAPKLAGGFTDTQY
>TRBJ2-1|TRBV10-3
AINPASGGADEQF
>TRBJ2-1|TRBV12-3/TRBV12-4
ASSRTPGGTNEQF
>TRBJ2-3|TRBV7-2
ASTLGGGAPSTDTQY
>TRBJ1-2|TRBV6-5
ASSYARPGGYT
>TRBJ2-1|TRBV6-6
ASSIAAIYNEQF
>TRBJ1-1|TRBV11-2
ASSPQGGRTEAF
>TRBJ2-7|TRBV12-3/TRBV12-4
ASSRDRGTYEQY
>TRBJ2-1|TRBV20-1
SASPGGLAGISL
>TRBJ1-2|TRBV29-1
SVERTGAYGYT
>TRBJ2-7|TRBV2
ASMGPLTEQY
>TRBJ1-2|TRBV2
ASSVGSGDYGYT
>TRBJ1-1|TRBV29-1
SARQVNMNTEAF
>TRBJ2-1|TRBV6-5
ASARDAAYNEQF
>TRBJ1-5|TRBV5-1
ASSSQWLSNQPQH
>TRBJ1-1|TRBV9
ASSVGGGDTEAF